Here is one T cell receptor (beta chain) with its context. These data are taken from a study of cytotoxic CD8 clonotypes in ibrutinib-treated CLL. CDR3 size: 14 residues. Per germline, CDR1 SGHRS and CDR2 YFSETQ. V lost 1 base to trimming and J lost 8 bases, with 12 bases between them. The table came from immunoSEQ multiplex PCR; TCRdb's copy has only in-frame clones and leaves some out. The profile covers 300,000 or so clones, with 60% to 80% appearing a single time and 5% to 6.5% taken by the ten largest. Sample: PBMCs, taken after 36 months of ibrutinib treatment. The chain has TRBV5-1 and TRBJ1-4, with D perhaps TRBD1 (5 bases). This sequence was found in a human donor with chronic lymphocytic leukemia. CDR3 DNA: TGCGCCAGCAGCTTGCAGGGTTGGGACGAAAAACTGTTTTTT. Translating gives CASSLQGWDEKLFF.